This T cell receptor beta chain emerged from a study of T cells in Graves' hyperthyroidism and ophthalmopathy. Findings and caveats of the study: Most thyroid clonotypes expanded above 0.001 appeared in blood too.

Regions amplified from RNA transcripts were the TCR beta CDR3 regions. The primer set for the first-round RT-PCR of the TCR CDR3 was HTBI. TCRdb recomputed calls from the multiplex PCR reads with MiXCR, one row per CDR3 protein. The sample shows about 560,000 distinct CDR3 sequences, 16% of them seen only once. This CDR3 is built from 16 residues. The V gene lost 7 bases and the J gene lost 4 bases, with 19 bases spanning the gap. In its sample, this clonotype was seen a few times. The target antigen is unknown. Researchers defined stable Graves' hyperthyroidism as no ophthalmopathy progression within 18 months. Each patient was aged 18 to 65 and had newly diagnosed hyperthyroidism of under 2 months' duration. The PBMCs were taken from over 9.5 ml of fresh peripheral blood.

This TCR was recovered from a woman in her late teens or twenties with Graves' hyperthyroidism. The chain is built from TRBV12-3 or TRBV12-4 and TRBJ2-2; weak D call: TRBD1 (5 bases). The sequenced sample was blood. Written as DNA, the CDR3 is TGTGCCAGCAACGTTTGGGAAGGGGCAGTCACCGGGGAGCTGTTTTTT. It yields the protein CASNVWEGAVTGELFF.